Reported below is one T cell receptor beta chain. The sample originates from a study of blood T cell repertoires in COVID-19. About the study: The United States, Italy and Spain supplied acute and convalescent COVID-19 samples.

V was clipped by 6 bases and J by 4 bases, with 22 bases between them. The CDR3 runs 16 residues. The germline CDR1 and CDR2 sequences are SNHLY and FYNNEI. Libraries were prepared by immunoSEQ multiplex PCR; TCRdb keeps only in-frame clonotypes and omits some of them. The sample shows around 180,000 clones, roughly four fifths of them seen only once. Sample: peripheral blood. The origin of this receptor is a woman in her twenties or thirties with acute or convalescent COVID-19. The chain has TRBV2 and TRBJ2-7; D perhaps matches TRBD2 (5 bases). CDR3 in amino acids: CASSAGQVGREYEQYF. In DNA, the CDR3 is TGTGCCAGCAGCGCCGGCCAAGTAGGGAGAGAATACGAGCAGTACTTC.